The T cell receptor beta chain described here comes from a study of T cell repertoires in cytomegalovirus infection. At the level of the study: Signatures in public TCR beta sequences pointed to both CMV infection and matching HLA type.

Concerning this clonotype itself: Antigen unknown.

The CDR3 runs 14 residues. V was clipped by 4 bases and J by 7 bases, with 15 bases between them. CDR1 and CDR2 from the germline V gene are SGHRS and YFSETQ. In TCRdb, the reads were re-called with MiXCR into one record per CDR3 protein. The sample records hundreds of thousands of distinct CDR3 sequences, around a third being singletons. Sequencing used cultured PBMCs, obtained from culture after CMV antigen stimulation. The rearrangement links TRBV5-1 to TRBJ2-1; tentatively, D is TRBD2 (5 bases). The sequence derives from a human donor in good health (CMV status not recorded). Some clones in this sample may be carry-over from other donors' samples. The CDR3: CASSPRDSLNEQFF. In DNA form, the CDR3 reads TGCGCCAGCAGCCCCCGGGATTCCCTTAATGAGCAGTTCTTC.